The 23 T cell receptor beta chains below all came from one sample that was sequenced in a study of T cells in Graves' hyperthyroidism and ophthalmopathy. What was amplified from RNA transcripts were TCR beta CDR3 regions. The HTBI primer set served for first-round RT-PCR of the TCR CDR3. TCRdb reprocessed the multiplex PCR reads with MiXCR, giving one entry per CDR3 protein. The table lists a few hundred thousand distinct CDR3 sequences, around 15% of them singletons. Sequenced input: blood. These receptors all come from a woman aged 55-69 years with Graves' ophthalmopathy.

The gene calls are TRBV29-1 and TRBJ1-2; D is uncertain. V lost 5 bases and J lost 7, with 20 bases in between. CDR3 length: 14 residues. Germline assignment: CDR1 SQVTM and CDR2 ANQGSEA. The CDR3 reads CSVKETARRGGYTF. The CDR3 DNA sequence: TGCAGCGTTAAGGAAACGGCCCGCCGGGGTGGCTACACCTTC.

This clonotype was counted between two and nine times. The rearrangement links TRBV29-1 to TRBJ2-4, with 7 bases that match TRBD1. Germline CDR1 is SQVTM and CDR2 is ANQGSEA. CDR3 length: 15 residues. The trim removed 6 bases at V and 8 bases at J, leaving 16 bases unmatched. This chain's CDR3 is CSVPSGRGITDIQYF. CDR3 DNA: TGCAGCGTCCCCAGTGGCAGGGGGATAACGGACATTCAGTACTTC.

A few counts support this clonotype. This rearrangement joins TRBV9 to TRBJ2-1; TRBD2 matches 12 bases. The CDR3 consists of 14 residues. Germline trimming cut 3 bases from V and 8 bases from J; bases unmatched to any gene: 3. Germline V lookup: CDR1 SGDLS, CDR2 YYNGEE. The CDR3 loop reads CASSETSGRDEQFF. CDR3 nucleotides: TGTGCCAGCAGCGAGACTAGCGGGAGAGATGAGCAGTTCTTC.

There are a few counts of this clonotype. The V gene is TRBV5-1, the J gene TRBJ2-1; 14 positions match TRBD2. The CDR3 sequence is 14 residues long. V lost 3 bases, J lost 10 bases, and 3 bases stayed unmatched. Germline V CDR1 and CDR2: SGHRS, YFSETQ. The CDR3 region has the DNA TGCGCCAGCAGCTCCCGGACTAGCGGGAGGGAGCAGTTCTTC. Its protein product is CASSSRTSGREQFF.

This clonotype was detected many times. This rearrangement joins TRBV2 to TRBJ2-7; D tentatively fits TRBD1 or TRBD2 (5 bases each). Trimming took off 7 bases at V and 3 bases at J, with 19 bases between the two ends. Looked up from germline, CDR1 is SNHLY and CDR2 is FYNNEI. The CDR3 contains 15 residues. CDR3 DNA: TGTGCCAGCACCCTAGCCCGGGACGGCCTCTACGAGCAGTACTTC. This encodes CASTLARDGLYEQYF.

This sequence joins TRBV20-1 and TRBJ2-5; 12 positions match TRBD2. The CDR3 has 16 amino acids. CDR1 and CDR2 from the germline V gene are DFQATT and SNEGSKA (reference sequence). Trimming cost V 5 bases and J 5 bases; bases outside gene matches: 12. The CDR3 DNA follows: TGCAGTGCTTCTCCGACTAGCGGGAGTGTCTGGGAGACCCAGTACTTC. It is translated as CSASPTSGSVWETQYF.

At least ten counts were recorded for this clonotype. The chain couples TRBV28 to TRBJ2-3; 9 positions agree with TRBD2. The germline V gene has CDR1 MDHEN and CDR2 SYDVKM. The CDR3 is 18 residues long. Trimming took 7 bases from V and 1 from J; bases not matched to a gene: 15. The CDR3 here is CASISSVGGRAGTDTQYF. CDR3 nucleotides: TGTGCCAGCATTTCATCCGTCGGCGGGAGGGCCGGCACAGATACGCAGTATTTT. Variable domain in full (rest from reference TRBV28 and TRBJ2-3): DVKVTQSSRYLVKRTGEKVFLECVQDMDHENMFWYRQDPGLGLRLIYFSYDVKMKEKGDIPEGYSVSREKKERFSLILESASTNQTSMYLCASISSVGGRAGTDTQYFGPGTRLTVL.

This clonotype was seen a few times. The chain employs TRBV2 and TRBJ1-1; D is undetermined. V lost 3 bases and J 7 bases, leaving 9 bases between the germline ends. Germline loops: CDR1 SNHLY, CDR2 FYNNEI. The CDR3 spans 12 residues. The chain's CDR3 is CASSDGQIEAFF. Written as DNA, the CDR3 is TGTGCCAGCAGTGATGGGCAGATTGAAGCTTTCTTT.

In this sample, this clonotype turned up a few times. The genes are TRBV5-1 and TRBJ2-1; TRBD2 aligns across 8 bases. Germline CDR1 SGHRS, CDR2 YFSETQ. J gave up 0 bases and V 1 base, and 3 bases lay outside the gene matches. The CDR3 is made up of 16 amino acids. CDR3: CASSLYAGGSYNEQFF. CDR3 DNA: TGCGCCAGCAGCTTGTATGCGGGAGGCTCCTACAATGAGCAGTTCTTC.

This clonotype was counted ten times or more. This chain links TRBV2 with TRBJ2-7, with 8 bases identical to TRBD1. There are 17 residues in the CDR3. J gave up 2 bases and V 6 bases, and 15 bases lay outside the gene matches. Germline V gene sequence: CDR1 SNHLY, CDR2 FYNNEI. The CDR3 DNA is TGTGCCAGCAGCGACCCCCAGGGGGCGCGGTTCGCCTACGAGCAGTACTTC. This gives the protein CASSDPQGARFAYEQYF.

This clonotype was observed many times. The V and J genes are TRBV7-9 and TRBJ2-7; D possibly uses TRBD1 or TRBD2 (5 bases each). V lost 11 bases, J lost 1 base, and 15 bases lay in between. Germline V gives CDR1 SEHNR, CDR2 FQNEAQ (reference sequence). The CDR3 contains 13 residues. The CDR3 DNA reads TGTGCCGGGGGAATGGGACCGTCCTACGAGCAGTACTTC. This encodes CAGGMGPSYEQYF.

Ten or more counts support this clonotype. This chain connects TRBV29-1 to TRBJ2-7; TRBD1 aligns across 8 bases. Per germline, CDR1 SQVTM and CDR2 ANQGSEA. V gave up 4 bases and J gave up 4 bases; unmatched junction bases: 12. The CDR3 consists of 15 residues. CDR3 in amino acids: CSVVFPQGAKYEQYF. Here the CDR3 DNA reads TGCAGCGTTGTGTTCCCGCAGGGGGCGAAGTACGAGCAGTACTTC.

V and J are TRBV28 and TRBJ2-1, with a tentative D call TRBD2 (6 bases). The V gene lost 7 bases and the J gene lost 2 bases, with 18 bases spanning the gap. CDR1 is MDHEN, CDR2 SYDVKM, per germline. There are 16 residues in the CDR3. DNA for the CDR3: TGTGCCAGCACCAGAGACGGGACTTGGACCTACAATGAGCAGTTCTTC. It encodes CASTRDGTWTYNEQFF.

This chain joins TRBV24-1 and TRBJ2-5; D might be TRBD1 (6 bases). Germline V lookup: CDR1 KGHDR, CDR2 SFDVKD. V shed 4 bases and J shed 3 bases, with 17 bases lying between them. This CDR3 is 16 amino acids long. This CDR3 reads CATSDRTTGWKETQYF. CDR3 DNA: TGTGCCACCAGTGACCGAACGACAGGCTGGAAAGAGACCCAGTACTTC.

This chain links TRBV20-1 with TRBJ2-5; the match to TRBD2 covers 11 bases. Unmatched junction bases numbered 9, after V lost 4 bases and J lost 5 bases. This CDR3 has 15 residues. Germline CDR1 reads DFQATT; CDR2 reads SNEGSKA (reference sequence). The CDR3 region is CSATTSGMGGETQYF. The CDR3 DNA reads TGCAGTGCTACGACTAGCGGGATGGGTGGGGAGACCCAGTACTTC.

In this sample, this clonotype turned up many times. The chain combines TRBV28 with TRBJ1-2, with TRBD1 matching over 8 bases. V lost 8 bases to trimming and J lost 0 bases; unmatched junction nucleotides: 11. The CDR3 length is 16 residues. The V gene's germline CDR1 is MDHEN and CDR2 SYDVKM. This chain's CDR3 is CASGYLPGQANYGYTF. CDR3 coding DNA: TGTGCCAGCGGTTATCTGCCGGGACAGGCTAACTATGGCTACACCTTC.

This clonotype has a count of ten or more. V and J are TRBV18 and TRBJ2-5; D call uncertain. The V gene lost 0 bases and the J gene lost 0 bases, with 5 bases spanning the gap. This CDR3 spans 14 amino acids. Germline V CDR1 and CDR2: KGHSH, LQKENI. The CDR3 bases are TGTGCCAGCTCACCACCGGCTAACCAAGAGACCCAGTACTTC. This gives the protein CASSPPANQETQYF.

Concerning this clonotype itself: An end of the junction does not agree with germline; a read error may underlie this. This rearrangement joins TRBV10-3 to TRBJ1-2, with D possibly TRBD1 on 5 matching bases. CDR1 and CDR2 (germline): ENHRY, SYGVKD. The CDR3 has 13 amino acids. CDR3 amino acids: CANSLDGAGGYTF. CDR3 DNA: TGTGCCAACAGTCTTGACGGGGCGGGAGGCTACACCTTC.

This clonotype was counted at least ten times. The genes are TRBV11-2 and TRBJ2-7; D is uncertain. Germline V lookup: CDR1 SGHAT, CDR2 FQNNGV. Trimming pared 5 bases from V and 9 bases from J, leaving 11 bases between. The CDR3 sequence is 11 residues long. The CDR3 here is CASSLKVPQYF. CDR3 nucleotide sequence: TGTGCCAGCAGCCTCAAGGTCCCGCAGTACTTC.

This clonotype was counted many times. The CDR3 here is CTSLGSRNEQFF. The CDR3 DNA is TGTACATCACTCGGTTCTCGAAATGAGCAGTTCTTC. J is TRBJ2-1 and V is TRBV6-1; no clear D. The CDR3 sequence is 12 residues long. Germline V gene sequence: CDR1 MNHNS, CDR2 SASEGT.

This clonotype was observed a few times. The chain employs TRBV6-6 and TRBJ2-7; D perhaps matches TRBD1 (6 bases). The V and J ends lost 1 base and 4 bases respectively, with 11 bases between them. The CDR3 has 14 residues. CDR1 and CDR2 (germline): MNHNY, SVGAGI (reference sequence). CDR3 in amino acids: CASSYYTGNYEQYF. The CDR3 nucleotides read TGTGCCAGCAGTTACTATACAGGGAATTACGAGCAGTACTTC.

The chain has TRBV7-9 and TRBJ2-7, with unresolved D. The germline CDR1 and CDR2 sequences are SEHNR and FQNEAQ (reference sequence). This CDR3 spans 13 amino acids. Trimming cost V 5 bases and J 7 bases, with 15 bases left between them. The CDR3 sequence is CASSDKRSREQYF. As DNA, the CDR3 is TGTGCCAGCAGCGATAAGCGTTCTCGGGAGCAGTACTTC.

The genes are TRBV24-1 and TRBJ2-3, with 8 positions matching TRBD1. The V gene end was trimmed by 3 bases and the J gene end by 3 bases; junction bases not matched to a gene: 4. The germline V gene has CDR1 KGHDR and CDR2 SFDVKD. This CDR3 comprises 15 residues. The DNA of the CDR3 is TGTGCCACCAGTGATCGGACAGGGATAACAGATACGCAGTATTTT. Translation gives CATSDRTGITDTQYF.